This T cell receptor beta chain originates from a study of blood T cell repertoires in COVID-19. About the research overall: Collection of acute and convalescent COVID-19 samples took place in the United States, Italy and Spain.

The authors' processing: Estimates of nucleated cell counts were drawn from the amplification of reference gene primers. Clones were read by immunoSEQ multiplex PCR, and TCRdb kept only the in-frame ones, dropping some. The D gene and trimming were derived from the DNA, and the V and J assignments and clone size from that table. This sample carries approximately 79,000 clones, roughly 84% of them seen once, and the ten largest clones take approximately 20%. The sample taken for sequencing was peripheral blood. The sequence came from a woman aged 50 to 60 with acute or convalescent COVID-19.

The CDR3 DNA is TGCGCCAGCAGCCACCCACCGGGACAGACCTACGAGCAGTACTTC. Its protein product is CASSHPPGQTYEQYF. The chain links TRBV4-1 to TRBJ2-7; 7 bases agree with TRBD1. The CDR3 is 15 amino acids. V shed 3 bases, J shed 2 bases, and the junction held 7 bases outside the gene matches. Germline-derived CDR1 and CDR2 are MGHRA and YSYEKL.